A single T cell receptor beta chain is shown here with its context. Its antigen is still unknown. V lost 4 bases and J lost 7; bases outside the gene matches: 8. This CDR3 has 14 residues. Germline V gene data show CDR1 as SGHVS and CDR2 as FNYEAQ. The study sampled blood at baseline, cycle 4 day 1, and cycle 7 day 1. These data are taken from a study of OX40 agonist ivuxolimab in advanced cancers. The wider study: Participants averaged approximately 61 years of age (range roughly 23 to 79) and were around 85% male.

Findings and limits, study-wide: Among T cells, CD8+ cells averaged more expanded clones than CD4+ cells. Certain nonresponding patients likewise had low normalized T-cell clonal expansion.

The table came from immunoSEQ multiplex PCR; TCRdb's copy has only in-frame clones and leaves some out. The table lists some 86,000 clones, about 90% of them singletons. The TCR was taken from an adult with an advanced solid tumor such as melanoma, head and neck, liver or kidney cancer. Sequencing was performed on CD4+ or CD8+ T cells sorted from blood, taken in a trial of the OX40 agonist ivuxolimab. The chain combines TRBV7-6 with TRBJ2-3; TRBD1 matches at 7 bases. This CDR3 is CASSSDRSPHTQYF. DNA of the CDR3: TGTGCCAGCAGCTCGGACAGGTCCCCCCATACGCAGTATTTT.